Listed here are 5 T cell receptor beta chains from one sample, sequenced in a study of blood T cell dynamics during melanoma immunotherapy. This sample's time point: pre-treatment baseline. Produced via immunoSEQ multiplex PCR; TCRdb's table is partial and in-frame only. Of about 8,500 clones listed, roughly four fifths were seen once; the top ten hold more than 0.9%. The material was blood, obtained from a patient treated with checkpoint blockade. The receptors were sampled from a human donor with melanoma.

The V call is TRBV4-1, the J call TRBJ2-7, with 7 bases that match TRBD1. The V gene end was trimmed by 2 bases and the J gene end by 2 bases; junction bases not matched to a gene: 0. Germline lookup yields CDR1 MGHRA and CDR2 YSYEKL. The CDR3 runs to 13 residues. CDR3 loop: CASSQQGAYEQYF. CDR3 in DNA: TGCGCCAGCAGCCAACAGGGGGCCTACGAGCAGTACTTC.

The chain carries TRBV5-1 and TRBJ1-3; D call uncertain. The CDR3 runs to 17 residues. Germline V gene lookup returns CDR1 SGHRS and CDR2 YFSETQ. Between the trimmed V and J ends, which lost 0 bases and 0 bases, there was a span of 13 bases. The CDR3 reads CASSLVSGSSSGNTIYF. In nucleotides, the CDR3 is TGCGCCAGCAGCTTGGTCAGCGGTTCGAGCTCTGGAAACACCATATATTTT. Using reference TRBV5-1 and TRBJ1-3 for the parts outside the CDR3, the full variable domain is KAGVTQTPRYLIKTRGQQVTLSCSPISGHRSVSWYQQTPGQGLQFLFEYFSETQRNKGNFPGRFSGRQFSNSRSEMNVSTLELGDSALYLCASSLVSGSSSGNTIYFGEGSWLTVV.

The chain has TRBV19 and TRBJ2-1; 7 nucleotides agree with TRBD1. The trim removed 6 bases at V and 2 bases at J, leaving 4 bases unmatched. The CDR3 is 14 amino acids. The germline V gene encodes CDR1 LNHDA and CDR2 SQIVND (reference sequence). The CDR3 spells CASSLTGAYNEQFF. CDR3 sequence (DNA): TGTGCCAGTAGCCTCACAGGGGCCTACAATGAGCAGTTCTTC.

The chain combines TRBV7-2 with TRBJ2-3, with TRBD2 matching 9 bases. CDR1 is SGHTA and CDR2 is FQGNSA in the germline V gene. V lost 5 bases, J lost 3 bases, and 9 bases stayed unmatched. The CDR3 has 16 residues. This chain's CDR3 is CASSLYSAGGTDTQYF. The CDR3 DNA sequence: TGTGCCAGCAGCCTATACTCCGCGGGGGGGACAGATACGCAGTATTTT. The variable domain in full, with the rest retrieved from reference TRBV7-2 and TRBJ2-3, is GAGVSQSPSNKVTEKGKDVELRCDPISGHTALYWYRQSLGQGLEFLIYFQGNSAPDKSGLPSDRFSAERTGGSVSTLTIQRTQQEDSAVYLCASSLYSAGGTDTQYFGPGTRLTVL.

The chain employs TRBV10-3 and TRBJ2-5; tentative D call: TRBD1 (5 bases). The V and J ends lost 10 bases and 5 bases respectively, with 17 bases between them. The CDR3 totals 13 residues. Germline V gives CDR1 ENHRY, CDR2 SYGVKD. In DNA, the CDR3 is TGTGCCACTACAGGACCCTCCGCGGAGACCCAGTACTTC. Translation gives CATTGPSAETQYF.